This T cell receptor (beta chain) appears in the sequencing data of a study of cytomegalovirus exposure and HLA in healthy donors. This clone was detected a few times. Its cognate antigen is unknown. Both 60 Vbeta primers and 13 Jbeta primers went into the PCR. In the authors' methods: As a later analysis found, there were 80 million to 90 million unique TCR beta chains, of which 8.5 million to 13 million were shared. Clones were sequenced by immunoSEQ multiplex PCR, and TCRdb holds only the in-frame ones, with some missing. V and J calls and clone size follow that table, whereas D and trimming were derived from the DNA. The sample has around 200,000 clones; over 65% are singletons. Study-level points and caveats: Earlier findings revealed that most TCR beta V segments proved productive either about 87% or about 30% of the time.

Germline V lookup: CDR1 SQVTM, CDR2 ANQGSEA. The CDR3 has 19 amino acids. V shed 2 bases, J shed 2 bases, and the junction held 15 bases outside the gene matches. The sequenced sample consisted of PBMCs. J is TRBJ2-3 and V is TRBV29-1; 11 positions match TRBD2. The source of this sequence is a man in his forties in good health and CMV-seronegative. DNA for the CDR3: TGCAGCGTTGAAATGAGGAGACTAGCGGGAACCATTGTCACAGATACGCAGTATTTT. Its protein is CSVEMRRLAGTIVTDTQYF.